The present entry profiles one T cell receptor beta chain with its context. Antigen unknown. The V and J ends lost 0 bases and 2 bases respectively, with 8 bases between them. The V gene's germline CDR1 is MGHDK and CDR2 SYGVNS. The length of the CDR3 is 14 residues. The sample is drawn from a study of post-analysis software for immune sequencing data. The study's findings and limits: In patients, four to six TRBV segments were more frequent than in controls, with TRBV5-6, TRBV5-1 and TRBV20-1 among them. Analysis by F measure revealed that same-batch samples clustered strongly together.

TCR beta cDNA libraries included unique molecular identifiers. TCRdb fed the PCR reads into MiXCR, producing one record per CDR3 protein. Of 350,000 to 500,000 distinct CDR3 sequences in the sample, approximately 39% were seen once. Sequencing was done on a sample of blood. The clonotype originates from a girl aged 2-10 years with multiple sclerosis. V usage is TRBV25-1 and J usage is TRBJ2-7; TRBD2 might be the D (5 bases). The CDR3 nucleotides are TGTGCCAGCAGTGAATACAACGGGGCCTACGAGCAGTACTTC. It is translated as CASSEYNGAYEQYF.